These T cell receptor beta chains were read from a single sample in a study of blood T cell repertoires in COVID-19. Sequencing was performed with immunoSEQ multiplex PCR; in TCRdb, only in-frame clones are kept and a portion is missing. In the table there are roughly 250,000 clones, 65% to 90% of which are singletons. The sample consisted of peripheral blood. The receptors shown here come from a woman aged 80 or over with active or convalescent COVID-19. Both conserved end residues are part of each CDR3.

cdr3_length: 14; j_call: TRBJ2-3; v_call: TRBV10-2; cdr3_aa: CASSDGGSTDTQYF
cdr3_length: 15; j_call: TRBJ2-4; v_call: TRBV6-6; cdr3_aa: CASSVPRTGANIQYF
cdr3_length: 16; j_call: TRBJ2-7; v_call: TRBV24-1; cdr3_aa: CATSDFGGRGTYEQYF
cdr3_length: 14; j_call: TRBJ2-7; v_call: TRBV28; cdr3_aa: CASSFVGAAYEQYF
cdr3_length: 14; j_call: TRBJ2-6; v_call: TRBV19; cdr3_aa: CASNPGLVANVLTF
cdr3_length: 14; j_call: TRBJ1-4; v_call: TRBV18; cdr3_aa: CASSQGQVNEKLFF
cdr3_length: 12; j_call: TRBJ2-1; v_call: TRBV6-5; cdr3_aa: CASTGRYNEQFF
cdr3_length: 12; j_call: TRBJ1-5; v_call: TRBV29-1; cdr3_aa: CSVRDTNQPQHF
cdr3_length: 16; j_call: TRBJ1-6; v_call: TRBV5-5; cdr3_aa: CASSGGGPAIVSPLHF
cdr3_length: 17; j_call: TRBJ2-5; v_call: TRBV2; cdr3_aa: CASSDGLAGGRKETQYF
cdr3_length: 15; j_call: TRBJ1-5; v_call: TRBV28; cdr3_aa: CASSLLTGDNQPQHF
cdr3_length: 14; j_call: TRBJ2-1; v_call: TRBV10-3; cdr3_aa: CAISGTGGTGEQFF
cdr3_length: 14; j_call: TRBJ1-2; v_call: TRBV15; cdr3_aa: CATSRVGHTYGYTF
cdr3_length: 14; j_call: TRBJ2-2; v_call: TRBV27; cdr3_aa: CASSKNRNTGELFF
cdr3_length: 17; j_call: TRBJ2-7; v_call: TRBV18; cdr3_aa: CASSRQHAGTRGEEQYF
cdr3_length: 15; j_call: TRBJ2-1; v_call: TRBV5-4; cdr3_aa: CASSLGAGRYNEQFF
cdr3_length: 15; j_call: TRBJ2-7; v_call: TRBV7-2; cdr3_aa: CASSTDMTSGVEQYF
cdr3_length: 11; j_call: TRBJ1-5; v_call: TRBV20-1; cdr3_aa: CSASRGQPQHF
cdr3_length: 15; j_call: TRBJ1-1; v_call: TRBV11-3; cdr3_aa: CASSLAGTQNTEAFF
cdr3_length: 15; j_call: TRBJ1-1; v_call: TRBV5-1; cdr3_aa: CASSPQGAANTEAFF
cdr3_length: 15; j_call: TRBJ1-5; v_call: TRBV5-5; cdr3_aa: CASSPGDRSNQPQHF
cdr3_length: 13; j_call: TRBJ2-4; v_call: TRBV7-9; cdr3_aa: CASSTGGRNIQYF
cdr3_length: 16; j_call: TRBJ2-3; v_call: TRBV19; cdr3_aa: CASSILAGGSTDTQYF
cdr3_length: 17; j_call: TRBJ2-2; v_call: TRBV28; cdr3_aa: CASSLGGLGKSPGELFF
cdr3_length: 14; j_call: TRBJ1-5; v_call: TRBV7-8; cdr3_aa: CASRQGRGNQPQHF
cdr3_length: 16; j_call: TRBJ2-2; v_call: TRBV28; cdr3_aa: CASILAPNRGFGELFF
cdr3_length: 17; j_call: TRBJ2-7; v_call: TRBV11-2; cdr3_aa: CASSYVTGTGGPYEQYF
cdr3_length: 14; j_call: TRBJ1-4; v_call: TRBV18; cdr3_aa: CASSPQGASEKLFF
cdr3_length: 16; j_call: TRBJ2-1; v_call: TRBV4-2; cdr3_aa: CASSQDSGSSYNEQFF
cdr3_length: 14; j_call: TRBJ1-5; v_call: TRBV19; cdr3_aa: CASSRGTANQPQHF
cdr3_length: 15; j_call: TRBJ2-3; v_call: TRBV2; cdr3_aa: CASSKTSGRTDTQYF
cdr3_length: 15; j_call: TRBJ2-1; v_call: TRBV18; cdr3_aa: CASSPGTFSYNEQFF
cdr3_length: 15; j_call: TRBJ1-2; v_call: TRBV5-1; cdr3_aa: CASSMGQQSNYGYTF
cdr3_length: 14; j_call: TRBJ1-5; v_call: TRBV2; cdr3_aa: CASTRGGAGQPQHF
cdr3_length: 13; j_call: TRBJ1-2; v_call: TRBV12-3/TRBV12-4; cdr3_aa: CASSPTGNSLLTF
cdr3_length: 14; j_call: TRBJ2-1; v_call: TRBV7-9; cdr3_aa: CASTTSGIYNEQFF
cdr3_length: 15; j_call: TRBJ1-2; v_call: TRBV3-1/TRBV3-2; cdr3_aa: CASTLSSGYDYGYTF
cdr3_length: 12; j_call: TRBJ1-2; v_call: TRBV6-6; cdr3_aa: CASSQVAYGYTF
cdr3_length: 14; j_call: TRBJ1-2; v_call: TRBV2; cdr3_aa: CASSEGQGNYGYTF
cdr3_length: 16; j_call: TRBJ1-1; v_call: TRBV19; cdr3_aa: CASSIGTGVSLTEAFF
cdr3_length: 14; j_call: TRBJ2-7; v_call: TRBV3-1/TRBV3-2; cdr3_aa: CASSQGTNSYEQYF
cdr3_length: 15; j_call: TRBJ1-1; v_call: TRBV28; cdr3_aa: CASSFAGQGASEAFF
cdr3_length: 14; j_call: TRBJ1-2; v_call: TRBV30; cdr3_aa: CAYYRDSQNYGYTF
cdr3_length: 15; j_call: TRBJ1-4; v_call: TRBV15; cdr3_aa: CATGTGLEANEKLFF
cdr3_length: 13; j_call: TRBJ2-3; v_call: TRBV29-1; cdr3_aa: CSVLVRGPDTQYF
cdr3_length: 14; j_call: TRBJ2-7; v_call: TRBV19; cdr3_aa: CASSRAGGTYEQYF
cdr3_length: 13; j_call: TRBJ1-2; v_call: TRBV6-5; cdr3_aa: CASRQGAYYGYTF
cdr3_length: 15; j_call: TRBJ1-2; v_call: TRBV27; cdr3_aa: CASSPLRSSNYGYTF
cdr3_length: 15; j_call: TRBJ1-2; v_call: TRBV19; cdr3_aa: CASSSTWDRAYGYTF
cdr3_length: 15; j_call: TRBJ2-3; v_call: TRBV5-1; cdr3_aa: CASSLDVTSTDTQYF
cdr3_length: 16; j_call: TRBJ1-2; v_call: TRBV5-1; cdr3_aa: CASSLAADFSMSGYTF
cdr3_length: 11; j_call: TRBJ1-1; v_call: TRBV6-6; cdr3_aa: CASRLDLEAFF
cdr3_length: 15; j_call: TRBJ1-6; v_call: TRBV30; cdr3_aa: CAWRTGVWNNSPLHF
cdr3_length: 15; j_call: TRBJ1-1; v_call: TRBV11-2; cdr3_aa: CASSLEPGPNTEAFF